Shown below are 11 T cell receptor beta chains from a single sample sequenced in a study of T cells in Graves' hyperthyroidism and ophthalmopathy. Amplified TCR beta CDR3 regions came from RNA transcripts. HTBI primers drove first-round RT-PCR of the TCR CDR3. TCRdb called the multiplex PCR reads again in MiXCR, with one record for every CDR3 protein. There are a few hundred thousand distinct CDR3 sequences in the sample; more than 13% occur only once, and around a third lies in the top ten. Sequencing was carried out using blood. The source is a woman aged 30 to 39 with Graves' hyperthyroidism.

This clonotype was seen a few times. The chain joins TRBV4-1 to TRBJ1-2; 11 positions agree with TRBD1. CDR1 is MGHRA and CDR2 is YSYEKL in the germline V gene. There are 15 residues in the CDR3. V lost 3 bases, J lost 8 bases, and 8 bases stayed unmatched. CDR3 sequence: CASSQAGTGGVGYTF. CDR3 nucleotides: TGCGCCAGCAGCCAGGCCGGGACAGGGGGTGTAGGCTACACCTTC.

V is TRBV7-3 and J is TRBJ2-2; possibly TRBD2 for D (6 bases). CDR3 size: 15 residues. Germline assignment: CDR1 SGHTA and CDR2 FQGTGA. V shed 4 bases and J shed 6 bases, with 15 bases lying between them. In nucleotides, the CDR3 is TGTGCCAGCAGCTCAGGACCAACTAGCTCCGGGGAGCTGTTTTTT. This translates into CASSSGPTSSGELFF. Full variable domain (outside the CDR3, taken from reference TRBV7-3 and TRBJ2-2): GAGVSQTPSNKVTEKGKYVELRCDPISGHTALYWYRQSLGQGPEFLIYFQGTGAADDSGLPNDRFFAVRPEGSVSTLKIQRTERGDSAVYLCASSSGPTSSGELFFGEGSRLTVL.

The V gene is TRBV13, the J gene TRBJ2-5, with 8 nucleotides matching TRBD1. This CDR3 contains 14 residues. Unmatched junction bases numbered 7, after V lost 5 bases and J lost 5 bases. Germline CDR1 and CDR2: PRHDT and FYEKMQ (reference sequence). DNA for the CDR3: TGTGCCAGCAGCGCGGGACAGGTCGAGGAGACCCAGTACTTC. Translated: CASSAGQVEETQYF.

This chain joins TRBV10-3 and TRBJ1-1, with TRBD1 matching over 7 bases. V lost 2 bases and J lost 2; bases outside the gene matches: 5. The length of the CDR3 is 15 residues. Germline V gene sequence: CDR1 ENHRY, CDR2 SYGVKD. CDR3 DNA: TGTGCCATCAGTGAGGCCCGGACAGGAAACACTGAAGCTTTCTTT. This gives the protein CAISEARTGNTEAFF.

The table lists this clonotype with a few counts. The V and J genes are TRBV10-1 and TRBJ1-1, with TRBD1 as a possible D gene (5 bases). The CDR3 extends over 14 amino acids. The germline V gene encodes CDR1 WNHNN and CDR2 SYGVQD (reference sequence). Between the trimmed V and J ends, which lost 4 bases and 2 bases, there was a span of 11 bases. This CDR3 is CASSAGTKNTEAFF. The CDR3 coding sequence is TGCGCCAGCAGTGCGGGGACTAAAAACACTGAAGCTTTCTTT.

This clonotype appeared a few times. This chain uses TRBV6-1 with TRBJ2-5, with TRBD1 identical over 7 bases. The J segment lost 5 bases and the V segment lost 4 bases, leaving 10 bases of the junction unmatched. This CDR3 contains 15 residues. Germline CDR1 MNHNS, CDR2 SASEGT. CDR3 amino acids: CASSGKTGLRETQYF. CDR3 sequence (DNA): TGTGCCAGCAGTGGCAAGACAGGGCTTAGGGAGACCCAGTACTTC.

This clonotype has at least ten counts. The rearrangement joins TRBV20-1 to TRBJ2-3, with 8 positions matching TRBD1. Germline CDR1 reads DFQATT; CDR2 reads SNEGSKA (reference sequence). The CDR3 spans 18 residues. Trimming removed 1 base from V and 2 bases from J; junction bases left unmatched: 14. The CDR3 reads CSARAGGLGQGTTDTQYF. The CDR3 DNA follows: TGCAGTGCTAGAGCAGGGGGACTCGGACAGGGAACCACAGATACGCAGTATTTT.

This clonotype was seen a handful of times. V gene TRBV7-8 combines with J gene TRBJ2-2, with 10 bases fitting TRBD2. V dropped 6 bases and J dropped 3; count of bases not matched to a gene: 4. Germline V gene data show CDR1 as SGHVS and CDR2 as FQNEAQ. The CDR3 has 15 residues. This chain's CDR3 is CASSPGTSDTGELFF. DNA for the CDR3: TGTGCCAGCAGTCCCGGGACTAGCGACACCGGGGAGCTGTTTTTT.

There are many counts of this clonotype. DNA of the CDR3: TGTGCCAGCGCAGGGATCTATGGCTACACCTTC. Translation gives CASAGIYGYTF. The gene calls are TRBV28 and TRBJ1-2, with TRBD1 as a possible D gene (5 bases). CDR1 MDHEN and CDR2 SYDVKM come from the germline V gene. V gave up 8 bases and J gave up 4 bases, with 8 bases separating them. The CDR3 has 11 residues.

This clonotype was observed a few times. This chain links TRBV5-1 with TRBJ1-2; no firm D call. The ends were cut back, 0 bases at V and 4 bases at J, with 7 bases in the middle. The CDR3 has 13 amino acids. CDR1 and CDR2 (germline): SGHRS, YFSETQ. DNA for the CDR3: TGCGCCAGCAGCTTGGGGTCAGTCTATGGCTACACCTTC. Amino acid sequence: CASSLGSVYGYTF.

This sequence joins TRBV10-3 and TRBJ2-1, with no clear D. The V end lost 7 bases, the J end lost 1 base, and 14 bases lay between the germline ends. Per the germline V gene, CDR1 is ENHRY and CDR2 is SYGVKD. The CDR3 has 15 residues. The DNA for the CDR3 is TGTGCCATCATGGCTCCGAGGTTTTCCTACAATGAGCAGTTCTTC. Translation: CAIMAPRFSYNEQFF.